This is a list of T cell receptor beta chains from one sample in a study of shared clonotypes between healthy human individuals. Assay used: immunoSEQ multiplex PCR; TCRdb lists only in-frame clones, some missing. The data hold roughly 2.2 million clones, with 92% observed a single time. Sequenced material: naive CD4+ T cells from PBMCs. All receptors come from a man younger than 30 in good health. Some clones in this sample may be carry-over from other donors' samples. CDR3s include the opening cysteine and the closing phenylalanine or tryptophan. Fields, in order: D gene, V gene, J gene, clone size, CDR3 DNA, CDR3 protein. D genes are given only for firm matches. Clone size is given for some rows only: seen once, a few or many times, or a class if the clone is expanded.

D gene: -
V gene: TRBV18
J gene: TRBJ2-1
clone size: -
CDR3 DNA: TGTGCCAGCACCGTTGTCACAGGCGCCTACAATGAGCAGTTCTTC
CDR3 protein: CASTVVTGAYNEQFF

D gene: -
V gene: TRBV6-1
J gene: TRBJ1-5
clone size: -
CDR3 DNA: TGTGCCAGCAGTGGATGGGAATGGGGAAATAGCAATCAGCCCCAGCATTTT
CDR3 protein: CASSGWEWGNSNQPQHF

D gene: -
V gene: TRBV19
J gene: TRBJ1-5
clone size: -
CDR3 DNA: TGTGCCAGTAGTATAGGGACTACTAGCAATCAGCCCCAGCATTTT
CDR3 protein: CASSIGTTSNQPQHF

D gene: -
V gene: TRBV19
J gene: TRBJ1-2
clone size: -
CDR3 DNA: TGTGCCAGTAGTCCGCGAACCCCCGGGGACCATGGCTACACCTTC
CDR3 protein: CASSPRTPGDHGYTF

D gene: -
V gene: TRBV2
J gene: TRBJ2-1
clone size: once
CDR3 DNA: TGTGCCAGCAGTCTTCTAGCCAGCTACAATGAGCAGTTCTTC
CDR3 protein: CASSLLASYNEQFF

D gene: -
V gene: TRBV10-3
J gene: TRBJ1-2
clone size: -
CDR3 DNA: TGTGCCAGCAGGGAAGGACAGACGCGTGGCTACACCTTC
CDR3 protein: CASREGQTRGYTF

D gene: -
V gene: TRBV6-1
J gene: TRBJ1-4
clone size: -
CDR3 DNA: TGTGCCAGCAGCGAACGGGGGGGAGAGGAAAAACTGTTTTTT
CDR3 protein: CASSERGGEEKLFF

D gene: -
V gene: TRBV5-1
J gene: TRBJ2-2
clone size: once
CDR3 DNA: TGCGCCAGCAGCTTGGAAGGGACTTTCCGGGAGCTGTTTTTT
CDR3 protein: CASSLEGTFRELFF

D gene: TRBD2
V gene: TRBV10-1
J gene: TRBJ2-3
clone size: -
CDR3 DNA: TGCGCCAGCAGTGCACAGCGGGATTACACATATACGCAGTATTTT
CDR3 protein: CASSAQRDYTYTQYF

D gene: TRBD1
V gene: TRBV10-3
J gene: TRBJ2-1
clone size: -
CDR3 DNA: TGTGCCATCAGGGAAGACAGGGAAGAGGGGAGAAAGCAGTTCTTC
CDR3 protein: CAIREDREEGRKQFF

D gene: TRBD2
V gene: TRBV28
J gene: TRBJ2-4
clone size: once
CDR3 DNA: TGTGCCAGCACGGGGGGGGTTTTAGCCAAAAACATTCAGTACTTC
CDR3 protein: CASTGGVLAKNIQYF

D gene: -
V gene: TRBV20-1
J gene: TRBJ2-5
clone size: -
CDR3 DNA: TGCAGTGCTCCTAGGCAAGAGACCCAGTACTTC
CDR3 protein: CSAPRQETQYF

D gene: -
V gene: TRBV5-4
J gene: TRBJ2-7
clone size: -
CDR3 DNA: TGTGCCAGCAGCTTCGGAGGGGGGAACTACGAGCAGTACTTC
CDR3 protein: CASSFGGGNYEQYF

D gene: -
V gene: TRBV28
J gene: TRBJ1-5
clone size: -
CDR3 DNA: TGTGCCAGCAGCAACAGGGCCGCTCAGCCCCAGCATTTT
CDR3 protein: CASSNRAAQPQHF

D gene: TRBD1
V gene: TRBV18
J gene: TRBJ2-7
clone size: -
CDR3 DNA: TGTGCCAGCTCACCGTTGTCGGGACAGGGATCCTTGGAGCAGTACTTC
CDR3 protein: CASSPLSGQGSLEQYF

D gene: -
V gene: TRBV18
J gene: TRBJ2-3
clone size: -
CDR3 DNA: TGTGCCAGCTCACAGGGTAGCACAGATACGCAGTATTTT
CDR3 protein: CASSQGSTDTQYF

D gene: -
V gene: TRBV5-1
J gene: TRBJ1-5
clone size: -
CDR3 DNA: TGCGCCAGCAGCTTGGAGTCACCCAGCCAGCCCCAGCATTTT
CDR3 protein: CASSLESPSQPQHF

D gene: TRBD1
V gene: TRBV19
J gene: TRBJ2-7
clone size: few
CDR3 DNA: TGTGCCAGTAGTCCTCCGGGACAGGCCACCTACGAGCAGTACTTC
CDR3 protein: CASSPPGQATYEQYF

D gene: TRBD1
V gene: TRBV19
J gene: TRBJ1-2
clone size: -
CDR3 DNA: TGTGCCAGTAGAGGACAGGGGGCCCCCCGATCCTCGTATGGCTACACCTTC
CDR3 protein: CASRGQGAPRSSYGYTF

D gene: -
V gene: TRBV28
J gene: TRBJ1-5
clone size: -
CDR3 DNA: TGTGCCAGCACCGCCGACAGGCGGAGACAGCCCCAGCATTTT
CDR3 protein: CASTADRRRQPQHF

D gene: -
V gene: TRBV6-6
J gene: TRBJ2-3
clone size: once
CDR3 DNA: TGTGCCAGCAGGCTTCGGGGTGTCGGCACAGATACGCAGTATTTT
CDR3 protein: CASRLRGVGTDTQYF

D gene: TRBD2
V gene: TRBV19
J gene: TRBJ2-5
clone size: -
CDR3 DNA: TGTGCCAGTAGTAGGCTAGCGGGAGCCCCGGGGACCCAGTACTTC
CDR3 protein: CASSRLAGAPGTQYF

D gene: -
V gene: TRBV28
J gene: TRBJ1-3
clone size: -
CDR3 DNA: TGTGCCAGCAGTTTATGGGGATCTGGAAACACCATATATTTT
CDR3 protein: CASSLWGSGNTIYF

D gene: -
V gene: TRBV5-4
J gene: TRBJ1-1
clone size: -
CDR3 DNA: TGTGCCAGTTCGCTGCAGGGGAACACTGAAGCTTTCTTT
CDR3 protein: CASSLQGNTEAFF

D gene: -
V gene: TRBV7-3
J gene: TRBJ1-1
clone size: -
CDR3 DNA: TGTGCCAGCAGCCCCTCCAGGGTTGACACTGAAGCTTTCTTT
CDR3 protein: CASSPSRVDTEAFF

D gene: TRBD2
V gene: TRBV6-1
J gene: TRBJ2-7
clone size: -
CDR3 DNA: TGTGCCAGCAGTCCACCCGGGCGGGGGGACTACGAGCAGTACTTC
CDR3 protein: CASSPPGRGDYEQYF

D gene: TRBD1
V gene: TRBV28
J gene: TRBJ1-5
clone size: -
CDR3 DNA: TGTGCCAGCATGACAGGGTTTTTCAGCAATCAGCCCCAGCATTTT
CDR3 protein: CASMTGFFSNQPQHF